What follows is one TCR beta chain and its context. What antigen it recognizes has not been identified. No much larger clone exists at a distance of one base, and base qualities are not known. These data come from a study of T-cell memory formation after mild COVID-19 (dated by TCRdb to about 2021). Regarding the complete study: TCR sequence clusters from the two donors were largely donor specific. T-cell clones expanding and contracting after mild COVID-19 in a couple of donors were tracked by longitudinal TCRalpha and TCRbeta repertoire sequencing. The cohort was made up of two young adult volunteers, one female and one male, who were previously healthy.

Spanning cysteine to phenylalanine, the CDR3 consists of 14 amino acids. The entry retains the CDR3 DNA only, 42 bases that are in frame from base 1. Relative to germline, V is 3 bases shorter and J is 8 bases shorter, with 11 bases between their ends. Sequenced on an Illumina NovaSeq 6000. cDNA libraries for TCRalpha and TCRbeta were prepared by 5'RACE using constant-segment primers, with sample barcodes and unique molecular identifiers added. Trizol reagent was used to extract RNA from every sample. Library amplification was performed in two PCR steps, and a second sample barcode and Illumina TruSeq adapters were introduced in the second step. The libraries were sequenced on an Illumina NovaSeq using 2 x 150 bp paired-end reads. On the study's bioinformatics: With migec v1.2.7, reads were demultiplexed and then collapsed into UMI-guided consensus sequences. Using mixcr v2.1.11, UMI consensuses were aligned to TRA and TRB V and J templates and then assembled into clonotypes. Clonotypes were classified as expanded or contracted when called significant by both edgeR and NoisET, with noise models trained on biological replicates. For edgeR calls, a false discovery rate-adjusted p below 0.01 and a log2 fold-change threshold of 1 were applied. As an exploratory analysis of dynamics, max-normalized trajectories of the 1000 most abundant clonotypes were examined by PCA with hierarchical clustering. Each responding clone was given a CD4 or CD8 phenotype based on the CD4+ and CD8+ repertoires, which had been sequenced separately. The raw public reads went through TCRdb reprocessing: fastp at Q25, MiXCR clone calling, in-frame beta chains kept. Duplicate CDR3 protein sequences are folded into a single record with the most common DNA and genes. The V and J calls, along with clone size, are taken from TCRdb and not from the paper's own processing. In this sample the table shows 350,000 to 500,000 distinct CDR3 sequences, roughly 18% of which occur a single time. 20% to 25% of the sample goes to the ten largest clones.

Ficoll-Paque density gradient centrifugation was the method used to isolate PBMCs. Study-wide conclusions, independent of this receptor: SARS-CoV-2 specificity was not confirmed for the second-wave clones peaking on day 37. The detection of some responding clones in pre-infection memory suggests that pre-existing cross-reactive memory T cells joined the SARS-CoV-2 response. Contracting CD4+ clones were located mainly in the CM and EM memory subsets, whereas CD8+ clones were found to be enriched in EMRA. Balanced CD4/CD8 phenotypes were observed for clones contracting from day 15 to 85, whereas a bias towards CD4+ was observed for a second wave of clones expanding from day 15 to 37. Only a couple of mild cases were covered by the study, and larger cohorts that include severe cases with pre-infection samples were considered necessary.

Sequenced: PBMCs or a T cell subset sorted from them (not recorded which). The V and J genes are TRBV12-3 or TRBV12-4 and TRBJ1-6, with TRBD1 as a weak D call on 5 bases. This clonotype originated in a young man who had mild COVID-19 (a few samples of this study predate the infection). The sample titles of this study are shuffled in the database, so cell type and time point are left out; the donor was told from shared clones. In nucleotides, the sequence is TGTGCCAGCAGTTTTGGGGCCTGGGATTCACCCCTCCACTTT. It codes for CASSFGAWDSPLHF.